This T cell receptor (beta chain) was found in a study of cytomegalovirus exposure and HLA in healthy donors. V lost 5 bases to trimming and J lost 3 bases, with 10 bases between them. The CDR3 totals 13 residues. CDR1 is LGHNT and CDR2 is FRNRAP in the germline V gene. In the PCR, 60 Vbeta and 13 Jbeta primers were used. Sequencing was performed with immunoSEQ multiplex PCR; in TCRdb, only in-frame clones are kept and a portion is missing. This sample has roughly 160,000 clones, with roughly 83% found just once. The source material was PBMCs. The rearrangement joins TRBV12-5 to TRBJ1-1, with a tentative D call TRBD1 (6 bases). This sequence originates from a man aged 25 to 45 in good health and CMV-seronegative. This CDR3 reads CASGPRGDTEAFF. CDR3 DNA sequence: TGTGCTAGTGGTCCCAGGGGAGACACTGAAGCTTTCTTT.